The entry that follows covers one T cell receptor (beta chain) sequence. It lacks a known antigen. The sample holds no much larger clone one base away, and base qualities are not on file. Donors were healthy HIV-negative adults with no recently reported acute infections or vaccinations. Every donor was a Caucasian adult residing in Nashville, Tennessee, USA. CD4+ T cells were enriched through magnetic negative selection, after which naive cells were positively selected on CD45RA and the remaining negative fraction served as the memory subset. After blood collection by leukapheresis, PBMCs were isolated using Ficoll-Histopaque density gradient centrifugation and then cryopreserved in the vapor phase of liquid nitrogen. Analytical flow cytometry was used to check the purity and quantity of each magnetically sorted T cell population. Each sorted fraction had its genomic DNA isolated and then quantified by UV absorbance on a Nanodrop 2000c.

These data come from a study of shared clonotypes between healthy human individuals (dated by TCRdb to the early 2020s). Broadly, across the study: The cohort included three men and a couple of women between 18 and 49 years of age. To increase sequencing depth and limit assay-specific biases, different laboratories used diverse techniques to prepare libraries and sequence TCR repertoires. Each donor's leukapheresis produced roughly between roughly 0.94 and 9.5 billion PBMCs. For each donor, CD4 naive and CD4 memory were each given three plates, CD8 naive was given two plates, and CD8 memory was given one plate. To estimate repertoire size and how much clonotypes are shared between individuals, the study performed deep sequencing of blood TCR repertoires from a handful of healthy adults.

Trimming costs V 3 bases and J 6 bases, and their ends lie 12 bases apart. There are 13 amino acids in the CDR3, from cysteine to phenylalanine inclusive. Left in the record is the CDR3 DNA by itself, 39 bases read in frame from the first base. CDR1 and CDR2 are drawn from the germline V gene (reference sequence): SEHNR, FQNEAQ. What the study reported, not specific to this receptor: The small number of donors limited the genetic and exposure-history diversity represented. Sampling was restricted to blood, and TCR repertoires in tissues likely differ from the TCR repertoires found in blood. Sharing across a handful of donors was observed for approximately 4.6% of naive CD4, under 4% of naive CD8, 2.3% of memory CD4, and 0.4% of memory CD8 clonotypes. Larger estimated clonotype richness was generally found for naive subsets than for memory subsets. Incomplete sequencing was indicated by rarefaction of sorted-subset datasets, despite the large sequencing depth. Compared with non-shared clonotypes, the clonotypes found in all four sorted-subset donors had higher generation probabilities. Pairwise subsampling indicated that sequencing depth was expected to affect the degree of clonotype sharing among donors.

TCR CDR3 regions were amplified from genomic DNA by multiplex PCR using the deep immunoSEQ assay. Extracted genomic DNA from each cell subset was spread evenly across all wells of several immunoSEQ 96-well plates, with each plate serving as a replicate. Each replicate PCR for sorted subsets received around 200 ng genomic DNA, equal to tens of thousands of T cell genomes. The purified libraries were quantified using a Qubit 3.0 fluorometer, sized with a Bioanalyzer 2100, and then quantified again using the KAPA Library Quantification kit. Every immunoSEQ 96-well plate was sequenced on a dedicated single-read 150-cycle Illumina NextSeq 550 flow cell. Processing in the source paper ran as follows. Because only junctional sequences without quality scores were contained in the immunoSEQ output, filtering matching that applied to full-length reads could not be performed. To assign V/J genes and CDR3, sequences were annotated against IMGT germline references using PyIR, a Python wrapper for IgBLAST v1.9. Any read was removed if the V/J assignment was weak (E-value above 1e-6), the CDR3 was missing, or the read contained stop codons, out-of-frame junctions, or ambiguous translated residues. A V3J clonotype was defined by an identical inferred V gene, J gene, and CDR3 amino acid sequence. Percentage overlap between repertoires was calculated by dividing the number of shared unique clonotypes by the size of the smaller repertoire. Repertoire richness was assessed with RTK rarefaction, the Chao1 estimator, and Recon v2.1 estimates of unobserved clonotypes. OLGA was used to compute generation probabilities for all TCRbeta clonotypes that the gDNA method yielded from several donors. The table comes from immuneACCESS by way of TCRdb, which keeps in-frame sequences with V and J called. Part of the clones is missing from these tables; in studies checked, under half for an unresolved V gene and the rest for unknown reasons. V and J calls and clone size follow that table, whereas D and trimming were derived from the DNA. The sample profile shows about 2 million clones; 85% to 95% of them were found once. The ten largest make up 0.13% of the sample.

Sequencing was carried out using naive CD4+ T cells sorted from blood. What this sample's cell subset or site label stands for: CD45RA+ positively selected. This sequence originates from a man aged 18 to 30 in good health. The chain employs TRBV7-9 and TRBJ2-7, with the D gene tentatively TRBD1 or TRBD2, based on 6 matching bases in each. The nucleotide sequence reads as follows: TGTGCCAGCAGCTTTGAGGGGGGCCGCGAGCAGTACTTC. It translates as CASSFEGGREQYF. The full variable domain, with segments outside the CDR3 supplied by the reference TRBV7-9 and TRBJ2-7 proteins, appears as DTGVSQNPRHKITKRGQNVTFRCDPISEHNRLYWYRQTLGQGPEFLTYFQNEAQLEKSRLLSDRFSAERPKGSFSTLEIQRTEQGDSAMYLCASSFEGGREQYFGPGTRLTVT.